This T cell receptor beta chain is from a study of T cell changes during pregnancy in multiple sclerosis. Method: immunoSEQ multiplex PCR; TCRdb's copy keeps in-frame clones and lacks some. The sample lists 76,000 or so clones, roughly 93% occurring once. The CDR3 is 15 residues long. Deletions cut 4 bases from V and 5 bases from J, with 15 bases between. Germline V gene data show CDR1 as SGHVS and CDR2 as FQNEAQ. Sequencing used peripheral blood, obtained in the second trimester of pregnancy. The genes are TRBV7-8 and TRBJ1-5; D is possibly TRBD1 (6 bases). This clonotype was obtained from a female donor in good health, enrolled as a control in a pregnancy study. The CDR3 nucleotides are TGTGCCAGCAGCTCCTTCGCAGGGGAAGATCAGCCCCAGCATTTT. As protein: CASSSFAGEDQPQHF.